This T cell receptor (beta chain) was profiled in a study of control samples from healthy donors and cancer patients. CDR3 size: 12 residues. Germline V gene lookup returns CDR1 SQVTM and CDR2 ANQGSEA. Deletions cut 3 bases from V and 2 bases from J, with 4 bases between. The repertoire was sequenced with immunoSEQ multiplex PCR; TCRdb's copy has only in-frame clones and lacks some. The data contain 150,000 to 200,000 clones, about nine tenths of them singletons. This clone occurred once. The TCR was taken from a woman in her thirties in good health. This chain uses TRBV29-1 with TRBJ2-2, with D hard to call. Sequenced: blood. This chain's CDR3 is CSVDDNTGELFF. The CDR3 coding sequence is TGCAGCGTTGATGATAACACCGGGGAGCTGTTTTTT.